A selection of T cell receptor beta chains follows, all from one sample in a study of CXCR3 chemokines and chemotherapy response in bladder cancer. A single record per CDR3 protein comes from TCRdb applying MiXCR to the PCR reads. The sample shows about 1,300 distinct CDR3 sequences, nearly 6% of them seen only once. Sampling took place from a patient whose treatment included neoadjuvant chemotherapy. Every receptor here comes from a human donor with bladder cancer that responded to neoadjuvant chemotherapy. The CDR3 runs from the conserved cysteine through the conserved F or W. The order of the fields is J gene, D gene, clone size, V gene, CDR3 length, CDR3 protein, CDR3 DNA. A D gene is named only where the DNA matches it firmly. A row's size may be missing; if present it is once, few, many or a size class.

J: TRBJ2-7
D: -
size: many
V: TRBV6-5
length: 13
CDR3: CASSYSGGSEQYF
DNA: TGTGCCAGCAGTTACTCGGGAGGTAGCGAGCAGTACTTC

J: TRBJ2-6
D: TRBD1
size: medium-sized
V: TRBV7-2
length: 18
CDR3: CASSFTGTGVSGANVLTF
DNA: TGTGCCAGCAGCTTCACCGGGACAGGAGTCTCTGGGGCCAACGTCCTGACTTTC

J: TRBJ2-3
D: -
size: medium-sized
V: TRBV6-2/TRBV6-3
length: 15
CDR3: CASSYGVSGVDTQYF
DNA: TGTGCCAGCAGTTACGGGGTCAGCGGAGTGGATACGCAGTATTTT

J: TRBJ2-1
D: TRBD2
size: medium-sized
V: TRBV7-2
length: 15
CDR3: CASSFGGGARNEQFF
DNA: TGTGCCAGCAGCTTCGGCGGGGGGGCCAGGAATGAGCAGTTCTTC

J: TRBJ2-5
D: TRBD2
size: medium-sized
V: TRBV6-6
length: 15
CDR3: CASSYGAGDQETQYF
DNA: TGTGCCAGCAGTTACGGAGCGGGAGACCAAGAGACCCAGTACTTC

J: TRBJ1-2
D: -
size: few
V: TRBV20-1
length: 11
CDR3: CSANTNYGYTF
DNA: TGCAGTGCTAACACGAACTATGGCTACACCTTC

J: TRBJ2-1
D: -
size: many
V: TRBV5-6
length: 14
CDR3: CASSVLGSYNEQFF
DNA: TGTGCCAGCAGCGTTTTGGGATCCTACAATGAGCAGTTCTTC

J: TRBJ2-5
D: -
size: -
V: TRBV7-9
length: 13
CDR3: CASSSDLARTQYF
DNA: TGTGCCAGCAGCTCAGACCTAGCCCGGACCCAGTACTTC

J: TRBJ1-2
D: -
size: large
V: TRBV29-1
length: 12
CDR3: CSVEALDYGYTF
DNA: TGCAGCGTTGAAGCTCTTGACTATGGCTACACCTTC

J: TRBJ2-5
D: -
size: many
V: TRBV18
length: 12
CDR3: CASSTARETQYF
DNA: TGTGCCAGCTCAACAGCCCGAGAGACCCAGTACTTC

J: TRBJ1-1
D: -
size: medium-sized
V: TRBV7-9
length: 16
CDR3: CASSFFRAQANTEAFF
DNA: TGTGCCAGCAGCTTTTTCAGGGCCCAGGCGAACACTGAAGCTTTCTTT

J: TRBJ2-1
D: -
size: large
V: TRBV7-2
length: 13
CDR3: CASSSEIYNEQFF
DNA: TGTGCCAGCAGCTCGGAGATCTACAATGAGCAGTTCTTC

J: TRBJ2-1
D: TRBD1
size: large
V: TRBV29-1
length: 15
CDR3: CSVGSAGGSYNEQFF
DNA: TGCAGCGTTGGATCCGCAGGGGGCTCCTACAATGAGCAGTTCTTC

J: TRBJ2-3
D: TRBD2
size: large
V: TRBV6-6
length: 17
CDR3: CASSYSIVSGATDTQYF
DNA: TGTGCCAGCAGTTACTCGATTGTTAGCGGGGCCACAGATACGCAGTATTTT

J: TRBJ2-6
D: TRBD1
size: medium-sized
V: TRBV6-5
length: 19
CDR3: CASSGLRTGINSGANVLTF
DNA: TGTGCCAGCAGTGGACTACGGACAGGGATAAATTCTGGGGCCAACGTCCTGACTTTC

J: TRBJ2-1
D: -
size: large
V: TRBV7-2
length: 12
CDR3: CASSLYDNEQFF
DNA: TGTGCCAGCAGCTTATATGACAATGAGCAGTTCTTC

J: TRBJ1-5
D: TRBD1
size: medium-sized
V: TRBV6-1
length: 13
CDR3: CASSGTGTQPQHF
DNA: TGTGCCAGCAGTGGGACAGGGACTCAGCCCCAGCATTTT

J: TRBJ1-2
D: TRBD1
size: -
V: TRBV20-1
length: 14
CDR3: CSARRTGGFYGYTF
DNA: TGCAGTGCTAGGAGGACAGGGGGTTTCTATGGCTACACCTTC

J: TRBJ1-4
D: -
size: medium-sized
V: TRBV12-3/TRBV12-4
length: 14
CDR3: CASRRAGLFEKLFF
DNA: TGTGCCAGCAGACGAGCAGGGTTGTTTGAAAAACTGTTTTTT

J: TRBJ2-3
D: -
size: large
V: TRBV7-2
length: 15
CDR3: CASRALGRHTDTQYF
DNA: TGTGCCAGCAGGGCCTTGGGGAGGCACACAGATACGCAGTATTTT

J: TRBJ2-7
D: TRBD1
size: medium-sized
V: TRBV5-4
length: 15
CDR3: CASSSGQGKAYEQYF
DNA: TGTGCCAGCAGCTCGGGACAGGGGAAGGCCTACGAGCAGTACTTC

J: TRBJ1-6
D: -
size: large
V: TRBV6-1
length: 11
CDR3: CASSLNSPLHF
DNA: TGTGCCAGCAGTCTCAATTCACCCCTCCACTTT

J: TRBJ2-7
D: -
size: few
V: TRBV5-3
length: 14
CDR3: CARSLDRADYEQYF
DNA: TGTGCCAGAAGCTTGGACAGGGCGGACTACGAGCAGTACTTC

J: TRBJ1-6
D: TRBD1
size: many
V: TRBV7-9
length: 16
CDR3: CASSLGQPSYNSPLHF
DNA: TGTGCCAGCAGCCTGGGACAGCCCTCCTATAATTCACCCCTCCACTTT

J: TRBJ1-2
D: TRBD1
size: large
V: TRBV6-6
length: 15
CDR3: CASTMGTGAIYGYTF
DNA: TGTGCCAGCACCATGGGGACAGGCGCTATCTATGGCTACACCTTC

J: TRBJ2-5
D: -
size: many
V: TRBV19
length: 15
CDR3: CASSTGDLRQETQYF
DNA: TGTGCCAGTAGTACGGGGGACCTAAGACAAGAGACCCAGTACTTC

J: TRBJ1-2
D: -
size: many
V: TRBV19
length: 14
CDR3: CASSIGTAHTDYTF
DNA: TGTGCCAGTAGTATAGGAACCGCTCACACCGACTACACCTTC

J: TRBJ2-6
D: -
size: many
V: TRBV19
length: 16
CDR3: CASSPKRNSGANVLTF
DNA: TGTGCCAGTAGTCCGAAGCGGAACTCTGGGGCCAACGTCCTGACTTTC

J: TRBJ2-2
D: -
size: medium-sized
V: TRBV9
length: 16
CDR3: CASSVAGLGDTGELFF
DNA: TGTGCCAGCAGCGTAGCGGGGTTGGGGGACACCGGGGAGCTGTTTTTT

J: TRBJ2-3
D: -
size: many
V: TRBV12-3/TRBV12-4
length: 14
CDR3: CASSDMRQEDTQYF
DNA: TGTGCCAGCAGCGACATGAGACAGGAGGATACGCAGTATTTT

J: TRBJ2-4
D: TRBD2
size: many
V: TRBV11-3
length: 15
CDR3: CASSSVREGKNIQYF
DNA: TGTGCCAGCAGCTCAGTCCGGGAGGGCAAAAACATTCAGTACTTC

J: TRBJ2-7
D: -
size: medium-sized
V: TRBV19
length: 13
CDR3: CASSIEVSYEQYF
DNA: TGTGCCAGTAGTATAGAGGTTAGTTACGAGCAGTACTTC

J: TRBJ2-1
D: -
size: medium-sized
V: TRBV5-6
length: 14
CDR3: CASSLESGHNEQFF
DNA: TGTGCCAGCAGCTTGGAGTCAGGACACAATGAGCAGTTCTTC

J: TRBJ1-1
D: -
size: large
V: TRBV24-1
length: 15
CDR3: CATSDNDAPGTEAFF
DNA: TGTGCCACCAGTGACAATGATGCCCCTGGCACTGAAGCTTTCTTT

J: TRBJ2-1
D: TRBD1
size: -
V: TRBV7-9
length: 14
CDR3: CASSFQGAANEQFF
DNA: TGTGCCAGCAGCTTTCAGGGGGCTGCAAATGAGCAGTTCTTC

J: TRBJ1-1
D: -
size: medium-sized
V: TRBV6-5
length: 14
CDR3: CASSYSSLGTEAFF
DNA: TGTGCCAGCAGTTACTCGTCTTTAGGGACTGAAGCTTTCTTT

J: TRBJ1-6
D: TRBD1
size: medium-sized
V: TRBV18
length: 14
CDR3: CASSPQGADSPLHF
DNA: TGTGCCAGCTCACCCCAGGGGGCCGATTCACCCCTCCACTTT

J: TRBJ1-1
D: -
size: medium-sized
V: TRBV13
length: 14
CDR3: CASSLVGTTTEAFF
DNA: TGTGCCAGCAGCTTAGTGGGGACGACGACTGAAGCTTTCTTT

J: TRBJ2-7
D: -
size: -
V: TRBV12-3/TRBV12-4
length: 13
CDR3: CASSAPSSYEQYF
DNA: TGTGCCAGCAGTGCCCCGTCCTCCTACGAGCAGTACTTC

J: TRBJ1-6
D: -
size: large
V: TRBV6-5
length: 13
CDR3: CASSYSGNSPLHF
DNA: TGTGCCAGCAGTTACTCAGGGAATTCACCCCTCCACTTT

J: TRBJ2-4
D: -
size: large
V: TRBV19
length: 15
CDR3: CASSMGEFAKNIQYF
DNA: TGTGCCAGTAGTATGGGGGAGTTTGCCAAAAACATTCAGTACTTC

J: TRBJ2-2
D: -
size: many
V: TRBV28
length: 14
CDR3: CASSPPLRTGELFF
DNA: TGTGCCAGCAGTCCACCTTTGAGAACCGGGGAGCTGTTTTTT

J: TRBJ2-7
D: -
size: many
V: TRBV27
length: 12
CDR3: CASSFEGREQYF
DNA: TGTGCCAGCAGTTTTGAGGGTCGGGAGCAGTACTTC

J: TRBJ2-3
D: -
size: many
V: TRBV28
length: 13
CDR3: CASSPHSTDTQYF
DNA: TGTGCCAGCAGCCCCCATAGCACAGATACGCAGTATTTT

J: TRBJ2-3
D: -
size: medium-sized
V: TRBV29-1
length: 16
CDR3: CSVDGLRAGHTDTQYF
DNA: TGCAGCGTTGATGGGTTACGGGCCGGACACACAGATACGCAGTATTTT

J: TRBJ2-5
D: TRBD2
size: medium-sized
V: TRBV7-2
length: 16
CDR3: CASSLSTSGGEETQYF
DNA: TGTGCCAGCAGCTTATCTACTAGCGGGGGGGAAGAGACCCAGTACTTC